One sample yielded the 25 T cell receptor beta chains listed below, sequenced in a study of T cells in Graves' hyperthyroidism and ophthalmopathy. RNA transcripts served as the template for amplifying TCR beta CDR3 regions. Carried out on the TCR CDR3, a first-round RT-PCR used the HTBI primer set. A single record per CDR3 protein comes from TCRdb applying MiXCR to the multiplex PCR reads. Of just over 550,000 distinct CDR3 sequences in the sample, around 42% are singletons; the top ten hold 8.2%. Sequencing was carried out using peripheral blood or thyroid tissue (not recorded which). The receptors originated from a woman between 18 and 29 years old with Graves' hyperthyroidism.

The gene calls are TRBV20-1 and TRBJ1-1; D gene ambiguous. Germline CDR1 and CDR2: DFQATT and SNEGSKA (reference sequence). This CDR3 is 15 amino acids long. V was pared by 1 base and J by 4 bases, with 16 bases between. Here the CDR3 reads CSARGRLGRSTEAFF. As DNA, the CDR3 is TGCAGTGCTAGAGGACGCCTCGGGCGGAGCACTGAAGCTTTCTTT.

At least ten counts were recorded for this clonotype. V is TRBV10-2 and J is TRBJ2-7, with 9 bases that match TRBD2. This CDR3 spans 14 amino acids. Unmatched junction bases numbered 2, after V lost 2 bases and J lost 3 bases. Germline V gene lookup returns CDR1 WSHSY and CDR2 SAAADI. CDR3 loop: CASSEQLAGYEQYF. CDR3 nucleotide sequence: TGCGCCAGCAGTGAGCAACTAGCGGGCTACGAGCAGTACTTC.

This clonotype was seen repeatedly, ten times or more. This sequence joins TRBV16 and TRBJ1-1, with a tentative D call TRBD1 (5 bases). This CDR3 spans 13 amino acids. The germline gives CDR1 KGHSY, CDR2 FQNENV. V dropped 5 bases and J dropped 1 base, with 8 bases sitting between them. In DNA form, the CDR3 reads TGTGCCAGCAGCTGGGGGGGGAACACTGAAGCTTTCTTT. Protein product: CASSWGGNTEAFF.

This clonotype occurred a few times. A read error is possible here, since a much larger clone lies one base away. CDR3 in amino acids: CASSTGGYGYTF. The CDR3 DNA is TGTGCCAGCAGTACAGGGGGCTATGGCTACACCTTC. The chain has TRBV7-9 and TRBJ1-2; the match to TRBD1 covers 8 bases. V shed 6 bases and J 4 bases; nucleotides not matched to a gene: 1. The CDR3 is 12 residues long. The germline V gene has CDR1 SEHNR and CDR2 FQNEAQ (reference sequence).

This clonotype was found once. The rearrangement joins TRBV7-9 to TRBJ2-7, with D tentatively TRBD1 or TRBD2 (5 bases each). CDR1 is SEHNR, CDR2 FQNEAQ, per germline (reference sequence). Trimming shortened V by 5 bases and J by 0 bases, and 14 bases separated the two germline ends. The CDR3 has 15 amino acids. CDR3 in amino acids: CASSTSEGSSYEQYF. CDR3 nucleotide sequence: TGTGCCAGCAGCACCAGTGAGGGGAGCTCCTACGAGCAGTACTTC. The whole variable domain, filled in from reference TRBV7-9 and TRBJ2-7, reads DTGVSQNPRHKITKRGQNVTFRCDPISEHNRLYWYRQTLGQGPEFLTYFQNEAQLEKSRLLSDRFSAERPKGSFSTLEIQRTEQGDSAMYLCASSTSEGSSYEQYFGPGTRLTVT.

The chain recombines TRBV24-1 with TRBJ2-5; TRBD2 matches 12 bases. The CDR3 loop spans 16 amino acids. With V trimmed by 0 bases and J by 2 bases, 0 bases remained unmatched. Germline V gene data show CDR1 as KGHDR and CDR2 as SFDVKD. CDR3: CATSDLTSGGQETQYF. In nucleotides, the CDR3 is TGTGCCACCAGTGATTTGACTAGCGGGGGGCAAGAGACCCAGTACTTC.

This chain links TRBV9 with TRBJ2-7; a possible D gene is TRBD1 (5 bases). Between the trimmed V and J ends, which lost 0 bases and 4 bases, there was a span of 17 bases. The germline CDR1 and CDR2 sequences are SGDLS and YYNGEE. The CDR3 loop spans 16 amino acids. Here the CDR3 DNA reads TGTGCCAGCAGCGTAGCCGCCGGGCTAGGGGTGTACGAGCAGTACTTC. This gives the protein CASSVAAGLGVYEQYF.

This clonotype was detected once. The CDR3 DNA reads as TGTGCCGCCCGACTAGCGGGGGGCACGGAGCAGTACTTC. Residues: CAARLAGGTEQYF. The chain combines TRBV6-2 or TRBV6-3 with TRBJ2-5, with TRBD2 identical over 13 bases. The CDR3 consists of 13 residues. With V trimmed by 11 bases and J by 11 bases, 11 bases remained unmatched. Germline V lookup: CDR1 MNHEY, CDR2 SVGEGT.

The chain recombines TRBV7-9 with TRBJ2-7; tentatively, D is TRBD1 (5 bases). The CDR3 extends over 14 amino acids. Germline V gives CDR1 SEHNR, CDR2 FQNEAQ (reference sequence). V was trimmed by 5 bases and J by 1 base, leaving 12 bases between them. CDR3 nucleotides: TGTGCCAGCAGCATAGGGGCGGAGTCCTACGAGCAGTACTTC. It specifies CASSIGAESYEQYF.

This chain joins TRBV7-6 and TRBJ1-5; 9 nucleotides align to TRBD1. The CDR3 is 18 residues long. Trimming cost V 5 bases and J 8 bases; bases outside gene matches: 19. Germline V lookup: CDR1 SGHVS, CDR2 FNYEAQ. CDR3 residues: CASSPNPGTGRNGEPQHF. CDR3 coding DNA: TGTGCCAGCAGCCCCAATCCCGGGACAGGGCGAAACGGGGAGCCCCAGCATTTT.

This clonotype was observed at least ten times. V gene TRBV7-9 combines with J gene TRBJ1-5; D call uncertain. V gave up 1 base and J gave up 1 base, with 5 bases separating them. The CDR3 spans 14 residues. Germline V gene sequence: CDR1 SEHNR, CDR2 FQNEAQ (reference sequence). This CDR3 reads CASSLGWSNQPQHF. CDR3 coding DNA: TGTGCCAGCAGCTTAGGGTGGAGCAATCAGCCCCAGCATTTT.

The chain couples TRBV25-1 to TRBJ1-2; no clear D. The germline V gene has CDR1 MGHDK and CDR2 SYGVNS. Trimming stripped 6 bases from V and 1 base from J, with 9 bases between. This CDR3 has 13 residues. The CDR3 is CASSGEINYGYTF. The CDR3 region has the DNA TGTGCCAGCAGCGGCGAGATTAACTATGGCTACACCTTC.

There are many counts of this clonotype. J is TRBJ2-2 and V is TRBV7-8; D is possibly TRBD1 (6 bases). From germline, CDR1 is SGHVS and CDR2 FQNEAQ. The CDR3 consists of 15 residues. V was shortened by 1 base and J by 5 bases, with 11 bases between the two germline ends. The CDR3 spells CASSLGRGNTGELFF. The DNA for the CDR3 is TGTGCCAGCAGCTTAGGCAGGGGCAATACCGGGGAGCTGTTTTTT.

The rearrangement uses TRBV15 and TRBJ2-3, with no clear D. With 0 bases removed from V and 5 bases from J, the gap between germline ends came to 3 bases. The CDR3 spans 12 residues. Germline V lookup: CDR1 LNHNV, CDR2 YYDKDF (reference sequence). The CDR3: CATSREGDTQYF. The DNA for the CDR3 is TGTGCCACCAGCAGAGAGGGAGATACGCAGTATTTT.

This clonotype came up a few times. This chain connects TRBV19 to TRBJ1-1; the D is unclear. CDR3 length: 16 residues. CDR1 is LNHDA, CDR2 SQIVND, per germline (reference sequence). V was cut by 7 bases and J by 0 bases, with 18 bases left in between. The CDR3 bases are TGTGCCAGTACCATGGACGGAACAGCTATGAACACTGAAGCTTTCTTT. As protein: CASTMDGTAMNTEAFF. Using reference TRBV19 and TRBJ1-1 for the parts outside the CDR3, the full variable domain is DGGITQSPKYLFRKEGQNVTLSCEQNLNHDAMYWYRQDPGQGLRLIYYSQIVNDFQKGDIAEGYSVSREKKESFPLTVTSAQKNPTAFYLCASTMDGTAMNTEAFFGQGTRLTVV.

Note on this clonotype: A much larger clone differs from this one at a single base, so this may be a read error. The chain combines TRBV29-1 with TRBJ1-4; unclear D gene. The CDR3 runs 15 residues. CDR1 and CDR2 (germline): SQVTM, ANQGSEA. Trimming stripped 6 bases from V and 2 bases from J, with 16 bases between. The CDR3 bases are TGCAGCGTGAGTGGACGGGAACCTACTAATGAAAAACTGTTTTTT. Amino acids: CSVSGREPTNEKLFF.

The CDR3 DNA sequence: TGCAGTGCTAGGGATGGGGCTTTTGGAAACACCATATATTTT. This sequence encodes CSARDGAFGNTIYF. This chain connects TRBV20-1 to TRBJ1-3; perhaps TRBD1 as D (5 bases). This CDR3 has 14 amino acids. Germline V gene lookup returns CDR1 DFQATT and CDR2 SNEGSKA (reference sequence). The germline V and J ends were trimmed by 3 bases and 3 bases, with 12 bases remaining between them.

This chain connects TRBV7-2 to TRBJ2-6; D is ambiguous. This CDR3 is built from 16 residues. Per the germline V gene, CDR1 is SGHTA and CDR2 is FQGNSA. Trimming removed 5 bases at V and 0 bases at J, with 11 bases between. The CDR3 nucleotides are TGTGCCAGCAGCGAACCCAGGATCTCTGGGGCCAACGTCCTGACTTTC. This sequence encodes CASSEPRISGANVLTF.

The chain combines TRBV7-8 with TRBJ2-7, with TRBD2 matching 11 bases. This CDR3 is built from 15 residues. Trimming took 5 bases from V and 2 from J; bases not matched to a gene: 5. Germline assignment: CDR1 SGHVS and CDR2 FQNEAQ. Written as DNA, the CDR3 is TGTGCCAGCAGCCACCGGACTAGCGGGCCCTACGAGCAGTACTTC. Translating gives CASSHRTSGPYEQYF.

This chain joins TRBV20-1 and TRBJ2-7; D may match TRBD1 or TRBD2 (5 bases each). CDR1 and CDR2 (germline): DFQATT, SNEGSKA (reference sequence). This CDR3 has 13 residues. The V end was cut by 6 bases, the J end by 5 bases, with 17 bases between. The CDR3 nucleotides read TGCAGTGCCGCGTCCGGGGCCGTAGACGAGCAGTACTTC. The encoded protein is CSAASGAVDEQYF.

This clonotype was detected only a few times. The chain combines TRBV6-1 with TRBJ2-7, with unresolved D. From germline, CDR1 is MNHNS and CDR2 SASEGT. The CDR3 has 10 residues. Deletions cut 8 bases from V and 6 bases from J, with 8 bases between. CDR3 protein: CASSGSEQYF. CDR3 nucleotides: TGTGCCAGCTCGGGCTCCGAGCAGTACTTC.

The genes are TRBV7-2 and TRBJ1-6; 7 positions agree with TRBD1. J gave up 7 bases and V 3 bases, and 9 bases lay outside the gene matches. The CDR3 length is 16 residues. The germline CDR1 and CDR2 sequences are SGHTA and FQGNSA. CDR3 sequence: CASSLDRRKANSPLHF. CDR3 DNA sequence: TGTGCCAGCAGCTTGGACAGGCGGAAGGCCAATTCACCCCTCCACTTT. Full variable domain (rest looked up from reference TRBV7-2 and TRBJ1-6): GAGVSQSPSNKVTEKGKDVELRCDPISGHTALYWYRQSLGQGLEFLIYFQGNSAPDKSGLPSDRFSAERTGGSVSTLTIQRTQQEDSAVYLCASSLDRRKANSPLHFGNGTRLTVT.

This sequence joins TRBV10-3 and TRBJ1-6; 10 nucleotides line up with TRBD1. Trimming removed 2 bases from V and 11 bases from J; junction bases left unmatched: 6. CDR1 ENHRY and CDR2 SYGVKD come from the germline V gene. The CDR3 extends over 15 amino acids. CDR3 protein: CAISEAGQGGPPLHF. The DNA of the CDR3 is TGTGCCATCAGTGAGGCAGGACAGGGGGGACCACCCCTCCACTTT.

This sequence joins TRBV6-1 and TRBJ2-7; D is unresolved. The CDR3 sequence is 14 residues long. Trimming cost V 6 bases and J 2 bases, with 14 bases left between them. CDR1 MNHNS and CDR2 SASEGT come from the germline V gene. CDR3 coding DNA: TGTGCCAGCAGCGCCACTGCCCGGGCCTACGAGCAGTACTTC. Translating gives CASSATARAYEQYF.

This clonotype has at least ten counts. The genes are TRBV10-3 and TRBJ2-5; 10 nucleotides align to TRBD2. Germline loops: CDR1 ENHRY, CDR2 SYGVKD. After removal of 8 bases from V and 5 bases from J, the junction contained 14 bases not matched to a gene. The CDR3 totals 16 residues. The CDR3 nucleotides read TGTGCCATCTCCAACCGCCTAGCGGGAGACGGGGAGACCCAGTACTTC. This sequence encodes CAISNRLAGDGETQYF.